Presented here are 5 T cell receptor beta chains from one specimen sequenced in a study of blood T cell repertoires in COVID-19. Sequencing was performed with immunoSEQ multiplex PCR; in TCRdb, only in-frame clones are kept and a portion is missing. The profile covers tens of thousands of clones, with around 89% appearing a single time and roughly 2.5% taken by the ten largest. The sequenced sample consisted of peripheral blood. These receptors originate from a man aged 50-60 years with COVID-19, enrolled during active disease.

This chain connects TRBV2 to TRBJ2-6; TRBD1 matches 7 bases. This CDR3 contains 15 residues. Germline lookup yields CDR1 SNHLY and CDR2 FYNNEI. V shed 6 bases, J shed 4 bases, and the junction held 6 bases outside the gene matches. CDR3 residues: CASSPQGLGANVLTF. The CDR3 nucleotides are TGTGCCAGCAGCCCACAGGGGCTCGGGGCCAACGTCCTGACTTTC. Full variable domain (outside the CDR3, taken from reference TRBV2 and TRBJ2-6): EPEVTQTPSHQVTQMGQEVILRCVPISNHLYFYWYRQILGQKVEFLVSFYNNEISEKSEIFDDQFSVERPDGSNFTLKIRSTKLEDSAMYFCASSPQGLGANVLTFGAGSRLTVL.

The V gene is TRBV10-3, the J gene TRBJ1-2; D call uncertain. Germline V gene sequence: CDR1 ENHRY, CDR2 SYGVKD. Trimming pared 2 bases from V and 2 bases from J, leaving 24 bases between. CDR3 size: 19 residues. The CDR3, as DNA: TGTGCCATCAGTGAGACCGGGGTCCGTGGAGAACCTACAAACTATGGCTACACCTTC. It codes for CAISETGVRGEPTNYGYTF.

The chain combines TRBV5-1 with TRBJ1-2; 7 positions agree with TRBD1. J was trimmed by 6 bases and V by 4 bases; bases with no gene match: 9. The CDR3 runs 14 residues. In germline, CDR1 is SGHRS, CDR2 YFSETQ. CDR3 protein: CASSPQTGIHGYTF. The CDR3 nucleotides are TGCGCCAGCAGCCCACAGACAGGGATCCATGGCTACACCTTC.

The chain carries TRBV4-2 and TRBJ2-2; 7 nucleotides match TRBD2. The germline V gene encodes CDR1 LGHNA and CDR2 YNFKEQ. V trimming: 2 bases; J trimming: 5 bases; junction bases outside the gene matches: 8. CDR3 length: 16 residues. The CDR3 region has the DNA TGTGCCAGCAGCCAAACAGCGGGGTCGGCGACCGGGGAGCTGTTTTTT. Amino acids: CASSQTAGSATGELFF.

This chain joins TRBV3-1 (or the pseudogene TRBV3-2) and TRBJ2-1; tentatively, D is TRBD2 (6 bases). The ends were cut back, 0 bases at V and 4 bases at J, with 16 bases in the middle. Germline-derived CDR1 and CDR2 are LGHDT and YNNKEL (reference sequence). The CDR3 spans 17 residues. The CDR3 DNA is TGTGCCAGCAGCCAAGAAGGCGGACACCGGGGGTACAATGAGCAGTTCTTC. It is translated as CASSQEGGHRGYNEQFF.